These 4 T cell receptor beta chains share one sample of origin, sequenced in a study of beta chain features in type 1 diabetes. The study reverse transcribed the entire isolated RNA, so it sequenced expressed TCRB transcripts. The method was immunoSEQ multiplex PCR; TCRdb's version includes in-frame clones alone and lacks a portion of them. This sample has around 280,000 clones; about 15% occur once, and the top ten carry roughly 0.015%. Overall study results and limits: Shortening of TCRB CDR3s, moderate but significant, appeared in all four CD4+ subsets of Type 1 diabetes patients.

No antigens are known for them. The specimen sequenced was naive CD4+ T cells from blood. These receptors were taken from a man between 18 and 29 years old with type 1 diabetes.

The chain is built from TRBV4-2 and TRBJ2-2, with unresolved D. The CDR3 totals 14 residues. The germline gives CDR1 LGHNA, CDR2 YNFKEQ. V lost 4 bases to trimming and J lost 3 bases, with 9 bases between them. The CDR3, as DNA: TGTGCCAGCAGCCCGTACTCGCACACCGGGGAGCTGTTTTTT. This translates into CASSPYSHTGELFF.

This clone appeared a few times. The chain has TRBV6-5 and TRBJ2-3, with TRBD1 matching over 10 bases. The germline CDR1 and CDR2 sequences are MNHEY and SVGAGI. The CDR3 contains 16 residues. V lost 0 bases and J lost 1; bases outside the gene matches: 1. CDR3 loop: CASSYSGTGGTDTQYF. CDR3 DNA sequence: TGTGCCAGCAGTTACTCCGGGACAGGGGGCACAGATACGCAGTATTTT.

The genes are TRBV19 and TRBJ1-5; 12 nucleotides line up with TRBD1. Trimming took 6 bases from V and 3 from J; bases not matched to a gene: 9. The CDR3 sequence is 17 residues long. Germline CDR1 reads LNHDA; CDR2 reads SQIVND (reference sequence). Written as DNA, the CDR3 is TGTGCCAGTAGAGATAGGGACAGGGGGCATTACAATCAGCCCCAGCATTTT. Translation gives CASRDRDRGHYNQPQHF.

This clone appeared a few times. The chain joins TRBV11-2 to TRBJ1-2, with 10 positions matching TRBD1. The germline V gene encodes CDR1 SGHAT and CDR2 FQNNGV. The CDR3 has 15 amino acids. Unmatched junction bases numbered 6, after V lost 6 bases and J lost 2 bases. The CDR3 DNA reads TGTGCCAGCAGGCCTCCGGGACAGGGGAACTATGGCTACACCTTC. Its protein is CASRPPGQGNYGYTF.